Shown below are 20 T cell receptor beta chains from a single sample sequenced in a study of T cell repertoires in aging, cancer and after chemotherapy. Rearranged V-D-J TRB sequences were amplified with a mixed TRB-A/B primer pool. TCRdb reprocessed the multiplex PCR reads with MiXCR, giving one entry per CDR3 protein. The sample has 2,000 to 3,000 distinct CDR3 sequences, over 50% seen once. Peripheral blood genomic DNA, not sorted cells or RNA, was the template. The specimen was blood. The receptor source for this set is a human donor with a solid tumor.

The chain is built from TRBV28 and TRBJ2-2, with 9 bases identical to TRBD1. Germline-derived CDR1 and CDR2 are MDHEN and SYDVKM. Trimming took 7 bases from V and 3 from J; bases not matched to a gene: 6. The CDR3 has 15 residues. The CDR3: CASTPGDRDTGELFF. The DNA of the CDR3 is TGTGCCAGCACCCCTGGGGACAGGGACACCGGGGAGCTGTTTTTT. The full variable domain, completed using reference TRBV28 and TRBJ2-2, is DVKVTQSSRYLVKRTGEKVFLECVQDMDHENMFWYRQDPGLGLRLIYFSYDVKMKEKGDIPEGYSVSREKKERFSLILESASTNQTSMYLCASTPGDRDTGELFFGEGSRLTVL.

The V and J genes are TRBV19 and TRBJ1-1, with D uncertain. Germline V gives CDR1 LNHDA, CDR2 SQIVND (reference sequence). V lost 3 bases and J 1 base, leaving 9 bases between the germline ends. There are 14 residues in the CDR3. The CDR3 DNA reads TGTGCCAGTAGTATCGGGCGTTCGAACACTGAAGCTTTCTTT. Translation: CASSIGRSNTEAFF. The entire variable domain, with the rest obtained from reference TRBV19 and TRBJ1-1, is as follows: DGGITQSPKYLFRKEGQNVTLSCEQNLNHDAMYWYRQDPGQGLRLIYYSQIVNDFQKGDIAEGYSVSREKKESFPLTVTSAQKNPTAFYLCASSIGRSNTEAFFGQGTRLTVV.

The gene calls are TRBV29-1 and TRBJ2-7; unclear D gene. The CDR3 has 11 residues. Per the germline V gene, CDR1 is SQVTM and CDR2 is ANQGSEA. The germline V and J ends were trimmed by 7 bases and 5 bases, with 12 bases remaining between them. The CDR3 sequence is CSDSVLDEQYF. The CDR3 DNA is TGCAGCGATTCAGTCCTGGACGAGCAGTACTTC.

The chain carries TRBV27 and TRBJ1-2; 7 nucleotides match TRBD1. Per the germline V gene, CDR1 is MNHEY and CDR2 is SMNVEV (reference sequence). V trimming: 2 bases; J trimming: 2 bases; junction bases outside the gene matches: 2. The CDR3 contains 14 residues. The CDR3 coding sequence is TGTGCCAGCAGTTTACAGGGGGGGAACTATGGCTACACCTTC. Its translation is CASSLQGGNYGYTF.

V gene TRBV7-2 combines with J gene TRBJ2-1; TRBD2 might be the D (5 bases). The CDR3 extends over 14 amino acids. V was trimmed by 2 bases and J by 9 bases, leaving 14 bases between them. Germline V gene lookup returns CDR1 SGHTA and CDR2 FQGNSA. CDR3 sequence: CASSLSAGPTEQFF. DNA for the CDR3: TGTGCCAGCAGCTTAAGTGCGGGCCCCACTGAGCAGTTCTTC.

The CDR3 loop reads CASSPDRGNTEAFF. CDR3 nucleotide sequence: TGTGCCAGCAGCCCAGACAGGGGGAACACTGAAGCTTTCTTT. The chain employs TRBV7-2 and TRBJ1-1; 8 bases match TRBD1. The V gene end was trimmed by 5 bases and the J gene end by 1 base; junction bases not matched to a gene: 3. The germline V gene encodes CDR1 SGHTA and CDR2 FQGNSA. The CDR3 length is 14 residues.

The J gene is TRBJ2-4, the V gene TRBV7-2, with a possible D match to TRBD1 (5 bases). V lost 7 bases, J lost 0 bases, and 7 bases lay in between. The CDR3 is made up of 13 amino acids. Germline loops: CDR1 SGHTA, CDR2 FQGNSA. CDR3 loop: CASTGIAKNIQYF. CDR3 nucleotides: TGTGCCAGCACAGGGATAGCCAAAAACATTCAGTACTTC.

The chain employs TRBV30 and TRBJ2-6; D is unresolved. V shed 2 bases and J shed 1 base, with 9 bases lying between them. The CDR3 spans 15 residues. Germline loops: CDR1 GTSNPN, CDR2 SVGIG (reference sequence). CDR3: CAWSLGRSGANVLTF. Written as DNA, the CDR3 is TGTGCCTGGAGTCTGGGTAGGTCTGGGGCCAACGTCCTGACTTTC. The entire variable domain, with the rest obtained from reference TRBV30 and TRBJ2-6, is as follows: SQTIHQWPATLVQPVGSPLSLECTVEGTSNPNLYWYRQAAGRGLQLLFYSVGIGQISSEVPQNLSASRPQDRQFILSSKKLLLSDSGFYLCAWSLGRSGANVLTFGAGSRLTVL.

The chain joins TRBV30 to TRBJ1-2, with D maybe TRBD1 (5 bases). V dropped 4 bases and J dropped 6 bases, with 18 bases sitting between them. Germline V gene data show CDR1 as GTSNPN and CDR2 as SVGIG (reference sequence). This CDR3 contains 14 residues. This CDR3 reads CAWKTGPYHNGYTF. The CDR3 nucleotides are TGTGCCTGGAAAACAGGACCTTACCATAATGGCTACACCTTC.

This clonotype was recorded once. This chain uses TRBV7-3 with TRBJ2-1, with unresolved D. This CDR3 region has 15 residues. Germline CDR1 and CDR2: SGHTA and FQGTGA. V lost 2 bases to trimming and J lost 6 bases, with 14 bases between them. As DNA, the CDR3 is TGTGCCAGCAGCTTACGTTGGGGTTGGAGCAATGAGCAGTTCTTC. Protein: CASSLRWGWSNEQFF.

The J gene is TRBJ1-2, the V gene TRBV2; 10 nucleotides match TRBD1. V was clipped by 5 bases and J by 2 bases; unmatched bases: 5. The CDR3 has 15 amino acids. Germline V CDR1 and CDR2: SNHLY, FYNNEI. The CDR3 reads CASSQGDRGNYGYTF. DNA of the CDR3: TGTGCCAGCAGTCAAGGGGACAGGGGAAACTATGGCTACACCTTC.

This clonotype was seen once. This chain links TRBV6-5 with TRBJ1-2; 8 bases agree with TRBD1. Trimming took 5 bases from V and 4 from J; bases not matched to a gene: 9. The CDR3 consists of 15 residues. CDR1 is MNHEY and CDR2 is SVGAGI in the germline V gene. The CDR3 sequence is CASSPQTGTGYGYTF. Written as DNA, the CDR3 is TGTGCCAGCAGTCCCCAAACCGGGACAGGCTATGGCTACACCTTC.

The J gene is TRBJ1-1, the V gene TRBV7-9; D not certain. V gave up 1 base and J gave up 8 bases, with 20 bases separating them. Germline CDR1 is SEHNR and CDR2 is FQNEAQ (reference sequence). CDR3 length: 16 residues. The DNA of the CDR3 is TGTGCCAGCAGCTTAGGGGAGGCAGGCCGGACTAGGGAAGCTTTCTTT. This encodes CASSLGEAGRTREAFF.

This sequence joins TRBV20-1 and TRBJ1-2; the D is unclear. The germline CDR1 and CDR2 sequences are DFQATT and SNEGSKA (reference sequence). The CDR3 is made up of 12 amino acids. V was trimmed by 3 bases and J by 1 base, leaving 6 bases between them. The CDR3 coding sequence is TGCAGTGCTAGGGGTGGTAACTATGGCTACACCTTC. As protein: CSARGGNYGYTF.

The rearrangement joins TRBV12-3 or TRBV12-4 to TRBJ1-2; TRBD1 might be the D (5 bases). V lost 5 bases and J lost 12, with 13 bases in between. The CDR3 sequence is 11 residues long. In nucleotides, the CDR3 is TGTGCCAGCAGTCTAAACCAGGGAAACACCTTC. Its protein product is CASSLNQGNTF.

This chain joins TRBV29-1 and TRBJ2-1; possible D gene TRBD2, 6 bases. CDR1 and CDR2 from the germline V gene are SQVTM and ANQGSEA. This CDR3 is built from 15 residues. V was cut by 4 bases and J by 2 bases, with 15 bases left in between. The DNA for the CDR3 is TGCAGCGTTGCAGCGGTAGCGGAGGCCTACAATGAGCAGTTCTTC. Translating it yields CSVAAVAEAYNEQFF.

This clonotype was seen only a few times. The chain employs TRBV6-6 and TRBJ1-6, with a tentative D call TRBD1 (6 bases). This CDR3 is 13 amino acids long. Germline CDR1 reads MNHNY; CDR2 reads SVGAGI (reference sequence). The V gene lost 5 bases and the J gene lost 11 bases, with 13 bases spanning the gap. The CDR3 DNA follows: TGTGCCAGCAGTCCGGACAGCATAACACCCCTCCACTTT. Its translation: CASSPDSITPLHF.

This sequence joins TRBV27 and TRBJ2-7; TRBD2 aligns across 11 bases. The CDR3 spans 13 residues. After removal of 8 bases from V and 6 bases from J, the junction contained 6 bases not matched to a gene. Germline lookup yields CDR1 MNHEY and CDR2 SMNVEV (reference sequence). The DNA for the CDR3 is TGTGCCAGCGGACCCACTAGCGGGAGCGAGCAGTACTTC. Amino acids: CASGPTSGSEQYF.

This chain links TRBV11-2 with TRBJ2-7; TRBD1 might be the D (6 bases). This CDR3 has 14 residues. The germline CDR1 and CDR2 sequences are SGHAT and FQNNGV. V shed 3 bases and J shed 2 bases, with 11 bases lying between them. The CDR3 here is CASSFHRDAYEQYF. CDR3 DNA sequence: TGTGCCAGCAGCTTCCACAGGGATGCCTACGAGCAGTACTTC.

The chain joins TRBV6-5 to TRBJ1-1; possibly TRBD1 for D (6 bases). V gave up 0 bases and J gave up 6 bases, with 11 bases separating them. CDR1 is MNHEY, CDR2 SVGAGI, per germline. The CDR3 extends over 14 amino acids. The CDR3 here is CASSYSAGDAEAFF. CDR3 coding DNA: TGTGCCAGCAGTTACTCGGCAGGGGACGCTGAAGCTTTCTTT.